Listed here are 16 T cell receptor beta chains from one sample, sequenced in a study of blood T cell repertoires in COVID-19. Only in-frame clones appear in the TCRdb table, and some are missing; sequencing was by immunoSEQ multiplex PCR. The data show fewer than 200,000 clones, around four fifths seen once. The source material was PBMCs or T cells enriched from blood (not recorded which). All receptors come from a woman aged 50 to 65 in a cohort exposed to, infected with or recovered from COVID-19 (not recorded which).

The chain employs TRBV27 and TRBJ2-7; perhaps TRBD2 as D (5 bases). The V and J ends lost 8 bases and 7 bases respectively, with 15 bases between them. The germline CDR1 and CDR2 sequences are MNHEY and SMNVEV (reference sequence). The CDR3 has 12 residues. CDR3 coding DNA: TGTGCCAGCTGGCGTTTATCGGGAGAGCAGTACTTC. Translation gives CASWRLSGEQYF.

This clone was counted only a few times. This chain uses TRBV28 with TRBJ2-2; D possibly corresponds to TRBD2 (7 bases). Per the germline V gene, CDR1 is MDHEN and CDR2 is SYDVKM. The CDR3 sequence is 15 residues long. Trimming took 3 bases from V and 5 from J, leaving 13 bases between them. CDR3 region: CASSFLGGGTGELFF. CDR3 bases: TGTGCCAGCAGTTTTTTGGGAGGGGGGACCGGGGAGCTGTTTTTT.

This rearrangement joins TRBV28 to TRBJ1-3; D remains ambiguous. V was cut by 8 bases and J by 0 bases, with 14 bases left in between. Germline loops: CDR1 MDHEN, CDR2 SYDVKM. The length of the CDR3 is 15 residues. The CDR3 nucleotides read TGTGCCAGCGCGGGCAGCGGTCCCTCTGGAAACACCATATATTTT. Translating gives CASAGSGPSGNTIYF.

The chain joins TRBV29-1 to TRBJ1-5; D might be TRBD1 (5 bases). The CDR3 is 14 residues long. V lost 8 bases and J lost 1, with 15 bases in between. Germline-derived CDR1 and CDR2 are SQVTM and ANQGSEA. The CDR3 reads CSYAGGLSNQPQHF. In DNA, the CDR3 is TGCAGCTACGCCGGGGGGTTGAGCAATCAGCCCCAGCATTTT.

J is TRBJ1-2 and V is TRBV6-4, with D perhaps TRBD1 (5 bases). Per germline, CDR1 MRHNA and CDR2 SNTAGT. The CDR3 runs 13 residues. V was trimmed by 0 bases and J by 5 bases, leaving 7 bases between them. The CDR3 DNA follows: TGTGCCAGCAGTGACTCCCCAGGGTATGGCTACACCTTC. Protein: CASSDSPGYGYTF.

This clone was seen a single time. The chain carries TRBV9 and TRBJ1-3, with a possible D match to TRBD1 (5 bases). V lost 3 bases, J lost 3 bases, and 13 bases lay in between. Germline CDR1 SGDLS, CDR2 YYNGEE. The CDR3 length is 15 residues. CDR3 amino acids: CASSATGTLGNTIYF. The DNA of the CDR3 is TGTGCCAGCAGCGCTACAGGAACGCTTGGAAACACCATATATTTT.

This clone appeared a single time. V gene TRBV7-9 combines with J gene TRBJ1-2, with D unresolved. This CDR3 spans 12 amino acids. V gave up 5 bases and J gave up 6 bases, with 10 bases separating them. Germline V CDR1 and CDR2: SEHNR, FQNEAQ (reference sequence). CDR3 in amino acids: CASSPNMNGYTF. The CDR3 DNA sequence: TGTGCCAGCAGCCCCAACATGAATGGCTACACCTTC.

The chain is built from TRBV28 and TRBJ2-1, with 7 bases that match TRBD2. This CDR3 is built from 17 residues. The V and J ends lost 3 bases and 1 base, in that order; junction bases with no gene match: 9. CDR1 is MDHEN and CDR2 is SYDVKM in the germline V gene. The CDR3 protein is CASSLPTSSGSYNEQFF. CDR3 nucleotides: TGTGCCAGCAGTTTGCCAACCTCTAGCGGTTCCTACAATGAGCAGTTCTTC.

The count of this clone is one. This CDR3 reads CAWNVLDSGNTIYF. The CDR3 bases are TGTGCCTGGAACGTTTTAGACTCTGGAAACACCATATATTTT. This chain links TRBV30 with TRBJ1-3; D gene ambiguous. This CDR3 comprises 14 residues. Germline CDR1 and CDR2: GTSNPN and SVGIG (reference sequence). The V and J ends lost 4 bases and 0 bases respectively, with 10 bases between them.

The chain combines TRBV7-2 with TRBJ2-7, with TRBD1 as a possible D gene (6 bases). V was shortened by 1 base and J by 1 base, with 11 bases between the two germline ends. Germline V gene data show CDR1 as SGHTA and CDR2 as FQGNSA. The CDR3 runs to 15 residues. CDR3 nucleotide sequence: TGTGCCAGCAGCTTAGGACCTGGACAGTCCTACGAGCAGTACTTC. This gives the protein CASSLGPGQSYEQYF.

This clone was seen just once. The rearrangement links TRBV4-2 to TRBJ2-1; 9 nucleotides align to TRBD2. The CDR3 has 16 amino acids. J gave up 7 bases and V 0 bases, and 7 bases lay outside the gene matches. Germline CDR1 is LGHNA and CDR2 is YNFKEQ. The CDR3 DNA reads TGTGCCAGCAGCCAAGATCTGGCGGGAGGGTCTAATGAGCAGTTCTTC. Protein product: CASSQDLAGGSNEQFF.

The V and J genes are TRBV7-9 and TRBJ2-1, with D perhaps TRBD2 (5 bases). There are 17 residues in the CDR3. With 5 bases removed from V and 0 bases from J, the gap between germline ends came to 17 bases. Germline V CDR1 and CDR2: SEHNR, FQNEAQ (reference sequence). The chain's CDR3 is CASSLAEDWSSYNEQFF. The CDR3 region has the DNA TGTGCCAGCAGCCTCGCGGAGGACTGGAGCTCCTACAATGAGCAGTTCTTC.

The V gene is TRBV18, the J gene TRBJ1-6; no clear D. The CDR3 is made up of 13 amino acids. Per germline, CDR1 KGHSH and CDR2 LQKENI. Deletions cut 11 bases from V and 10 bases from J, with 18 bases between. The CDR3 nucleotides are TGTGCCTCGATTGAGGGAATAGAATCACCCCTCCACTTT. The encoded protein is CASIEGIESPLHF.

The CDR3 bases are TGTGCCTGGACCGGTGCCTATGGCTACACCTTC. Residues: CAWTGAYGYTF. The V and J genes are TRBV30 and TRBJ1-2; D gene uncertain. V lost 4 bases to trimming and J lost 4 bases, with 7 bases between them. The CDR3 loop spans 11 amino acids. Germline V gene sequence: CDR1 GTSNPN, CDR2 SVGIG (reference sequence).

The CDR3 reads CSVEGGGGYTF. CDR3 in DNA: TGCAGCGTTGAGGGGGGTGGTGGCTACACCTTC. This chain joins TRBV29-1 and TRBJ1-2; D possibly corresponds to TRBD1 (5 bases). This CDR3 contains 11 residues. Trimming left V 3 bases short and J 7 bases short, with 9 bases between. The germline gives CDR1 SQVTM, CDR2 ANQGSEA.

V is TRBV7-2 and J is TRBJ1-2; 7 bases are a match to TRBD1. J lost 1 base, V lost 2 bases, and 7 bases had no gene match. This CDR3 has 16 residues. Germline CDR1 reads SGHTA; CDR2 reads FQGNSA. The CDR3 spells CASSLQPGQINYGYTF. CDR3 bases: TGTGCCAGCAGCTTACAACCGGGACAGATTAACTATGGCTACACCTTC.